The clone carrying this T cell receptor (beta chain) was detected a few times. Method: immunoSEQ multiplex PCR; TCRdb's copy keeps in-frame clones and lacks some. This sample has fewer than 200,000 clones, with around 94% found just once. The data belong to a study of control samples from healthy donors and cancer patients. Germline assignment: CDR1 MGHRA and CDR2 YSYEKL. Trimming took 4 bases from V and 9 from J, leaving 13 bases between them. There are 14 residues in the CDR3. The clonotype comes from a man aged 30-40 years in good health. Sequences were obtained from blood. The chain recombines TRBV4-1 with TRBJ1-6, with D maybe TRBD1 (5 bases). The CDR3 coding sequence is TGCGCCAGCAGCCTTGAACGACAGAGTTCACCCCTCCACTTT. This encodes CASSLERQSSPLHF.